These 8 T cell receptor beta chains were sequenced from one sample in a study of PD-1 blockade in mismatch repair-deficient tumors. Regarding time point: 10-day in vitro stimulation with candidate neoantigen peptide 4. Their recognized antigens are unknown. Clones were read by immunoSEQ multiplex PCR, and TCRdb kept only the in-frame ones, dropping some. Among over 14,000 clones listed, roughly 84% were seen once. This material consisted of cells cultured in vitro, taken from a patient treated with pembrolizumab. All receptors come from an adult with mismatch repair-deficient cancer.

The chain recombines TRBV9 with TRBJ2-7; 8 positions match TRBD1. V was clipped by 0 bases and J by 9 bases; unmatched bases: 8. The CDR3 extends over 14 amino acids. The germline gives CDR1 SGDLS, CDR2 YYNGEE. The CDR3 DNA follows: TGTGCCAGCAGCGTAGGGGACAGGACATCTGGGCAGTACTTC. Amino acids: CASSVGDRTSGQYF.

This sequence joins TRBV28 and TRBJ2-2; 7 bases are shared with TRBD1. The length of the CDR3 is 14 residues. Germline lookup yields CDR1 MDHEN and CDR2 SYDVKM. The trim removed 7 bases at V and 4 bases at J, leaving 6 bases unmatched. The CDR3 loop reads CASTPGQSTGELFF. The CDR3, as DNA: TGTGCCAGCACCCCGGGACAGAGCACCGGGGAGCTGTTTTTT.

The rearrangement joins TRBV19 to TRBJ1-3; TRBD1 is a possible D gene (6 bases). V lost 5 bases to trimming and J lost 4 bases, with 12 bases between them. The CDR3 length is 14 residues. CDR1 is LNHDA, CDR2 SQIVND, per germline (reference sequence). CDR3 protein: CASSLQGLGNTIYF. The CDR3 nucleotides are TGTGCCAGTAGTCTCCAGGGGCTCGGAAACACCATATATTTT.

By proportion, this clone is medium-sized. The chain recombines TRBV2 with TRBJ2-7; 8 positions agree with TRBD2. The CDR3 is 14 residues long. The germline V gene has CDR1 SNHLY and CDR2 FYNNEI. The ends lost 1 base at V and 7 bases at J; junction bases unmatched: 6. CDR3 amino acids: CASSEGLGLDEQYF. CDR3 bases: TGTGCCAGCAGTGAAGGTCTGGGACTAGATGAGCAGTACTTC.

This chain joins TRBV6-5 and TRBJ2-7, with a weak D call TRBD2 (5 bases). Germline V gene data show CDR1 as MNHEY and CDR2 as SVGAGI. The CDR3 loop spans 16 amino acids. The ends were cut back, 4 bases at V and 0 bases at J, with 16 bases in the middle. The CDR3 reads CASSSEVYSSSYEQYF. As DNA, the CDR3 is TGTGCCAGCAGTTCGGAGGTCTATAGCAGCTCCTACGAGCAGTACTTC.

This clone was seen just once. The J gene is TRBJ1-6, the V gene TRBV14; D ambiguous. Germline CDR1 is SGHDN and CDR2 is FVKESK. The CDR3 length is 13 residues. V was clipped by 0 bases and J by 13 bases, with 10 bases between them. Here the CDR3 DNA reads TGTGCCAGCAGCCAAGAAGTGTGGGAGCCCCTCCACTTT. Translating it yields CASSQEVWEPLHF.

The J gene is TRBJ1-1, the V gene TRBV11-2, with D hard to call. The CDR3 covers 12 residues. Trimming stripped 2 bases from V and 7 bases from J, with 8 bases between. CDR1 and CDR2 from the germline V gene are SGHAT and FQNNGV. CDR3 DNA sequence: TGTGCCAGCAGCTTAAGCGGATTTGAAGCTTTCTTT. Translated, it gives CASSLSGFEAFF.

The chain has TRBV23-1 and TRBJ2-2, with D maybe TRBD1 (6 bases). TRBV23-1 counts as an open reading frame of uncertain function. The CDR3 sequence is 17 residues long. The V gene lost 2 bases and the J gene lost 1 base, with 14 bases spanning the gap. DNA for the CDR3: TGCGCCAGCAGTCAAGGGTTGGGGGCATGGAACACCGGGGAGCTGTTTTTT. This codes for CASSQGLGAWNTGELFF.